This T cell receptor beta chain was identified in a study of lymphopenia after photon versus proton radiotherapy. Study-level findings and limits: Post-nadir TCR diversity decline inversely tracked overall survival among those who died. Proton therapy kept repertoires fairly stable, unlike photons, which gained effector/memory cells.

Points on this clone: Its target is unknown.

The method was immunoSEQ multiplex PCR; TCRdb's version includes in-frame clones alone and lacks a portion of them. The sample gives more than 50,000 clones, around 83% of which show up once; roughly 27% is in the top ten. Germline CDR1 is LGHNA and CDR2 is YSLEER. There are 15 residues in the CDR3. Trimming removed 1 base from V and 3 bases from J, with 13 bases in between. The source of this sequence is a man in his forties or fifties with gastric cancer. This chain connects TRBV4-3 to TRBJ2-7, with no clear D. Sample: peripheral blood, taken from a patient treated with photon-based radiotherapy. The CDR3 DNA reads as TGCGCCAGCAGCCAAGCCGTCGGCGGTATCTACGAGCAGTACTTC. Translated: CASSQAVGGIYEQYF.